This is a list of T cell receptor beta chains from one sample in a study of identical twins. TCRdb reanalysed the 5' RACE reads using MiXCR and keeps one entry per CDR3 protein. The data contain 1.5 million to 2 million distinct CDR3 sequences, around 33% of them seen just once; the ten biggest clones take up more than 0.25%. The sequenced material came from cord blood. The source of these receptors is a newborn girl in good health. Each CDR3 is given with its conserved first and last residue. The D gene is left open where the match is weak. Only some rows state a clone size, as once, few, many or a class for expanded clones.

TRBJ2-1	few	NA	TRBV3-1	CASSQDSAYYNEQFF	TGTGCCAGCAGCCAAGATAGCGCCTACTACAATGAGCAGTTCTTC
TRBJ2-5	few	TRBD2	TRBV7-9	CASSLTSGRDNEQYF	TGTGCCAGCAGCTTGACTAGCGGGAGGGACAATGAGCAGTACTTC
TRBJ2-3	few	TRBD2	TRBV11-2	CASTETSGGSTSTDTQYF	TGTGCCAGCACCGAGACTAGCGGGGGGTCTACTAGCACAGATACGCAGTATTTT
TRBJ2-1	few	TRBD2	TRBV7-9	CASSLGLRAYNEQFF	TGTGCCAGCAGCTTGGGACTAAGAGCCTACAATGAGCAGTTCTTC
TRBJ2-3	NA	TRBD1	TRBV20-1	CSARRQGAADTQYF	TGCAGTGCTAGAAGGCAGGGGGCGGCAGATACGCAGTATTTT
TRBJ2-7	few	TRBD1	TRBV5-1	CASSLLTGGNEQYF	TGCGCCAGCAGCTTGCTGACAGGGGGCAATGAGCAGTACTTC
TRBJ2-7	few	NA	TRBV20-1	CSAHTPGPGHEQYF	TGCAGTGCTCACACCCCGGGGCCGGGGCACGAGCAGTACTTC
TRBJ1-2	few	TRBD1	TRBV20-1	CSASRTGKGGYTF	TGCAGTGCTTCCCGGACAGGGAAAGGTGGCTACACCTTC
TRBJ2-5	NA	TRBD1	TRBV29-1	CSVELSGTGGMNEQYF	TGCAGCGTTGAACTCTCCGGGACAGGGGGCATGAATGAGCAGTACTTC
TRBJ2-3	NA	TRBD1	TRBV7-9	CASSKTGTASTDTQYF	TGTGCCAGCAGCAAGACCGGGACAGCAAGCACAGATACGCAGTATTTT